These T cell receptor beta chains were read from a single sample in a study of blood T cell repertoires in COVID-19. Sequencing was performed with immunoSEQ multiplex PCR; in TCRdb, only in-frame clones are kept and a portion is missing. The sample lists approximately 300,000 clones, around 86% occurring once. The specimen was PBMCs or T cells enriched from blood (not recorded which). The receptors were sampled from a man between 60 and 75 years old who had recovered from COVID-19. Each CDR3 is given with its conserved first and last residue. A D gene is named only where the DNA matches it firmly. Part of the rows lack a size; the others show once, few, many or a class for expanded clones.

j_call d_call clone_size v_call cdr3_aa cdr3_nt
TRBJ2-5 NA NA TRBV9 CASSAGSAVQETQYF TGTGCCAGCAGCGCCGGTTCAGCGGTTCAAGAGACCCAGTACTTC
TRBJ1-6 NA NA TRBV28 CASNPIGSSYNSPLHF TGTGCCAGCAACCCCATCGGGAGCTCCTATAATTCACCCCTCCACTTT
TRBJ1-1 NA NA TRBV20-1 CSASGRVNTEAFF TGCAGTGCTAGTGGGAGGGTGAACACTGAAGCTTTCTTT
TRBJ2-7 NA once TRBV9 CASSAWTGRANEQYF TGTGCCAGCAGCGCTTGGACAGGGAGGGCGAACGAGCAGTACTTC
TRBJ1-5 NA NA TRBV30 CAYADSTVDQPQHF TGTGCCTACGCGGACAGCACGGTAGATCAGCCCCAGCATTTT
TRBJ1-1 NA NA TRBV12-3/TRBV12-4 CASTRVTEAFF TGTGCCAGCACCCGAGTTACTGAAGCTTTCTTT
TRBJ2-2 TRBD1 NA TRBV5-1 CASSWSYGQAPTGELFF TGCGCCAGCAGCTGGAGTTACGGACAGGCTCCCACCGGGGAGCTGTTTTTT
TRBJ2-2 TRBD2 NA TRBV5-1 CASSSTSFTGELFF TGCGCCAGCAGCTCGACTAGCTTCACCGGGGAGCTGTTTTTT
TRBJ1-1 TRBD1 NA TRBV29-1 CSVVDRGRGVNTEAFF TGCAGCGTTGTAGACAGGGGGCGCGGAGTGAACACTGAAGCTTTCTTT
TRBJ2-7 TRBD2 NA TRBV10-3 CAISDQGLAGEDEQYF TGTGCCATCAGTGATCAGGGATTAGCGGGAGAGGACGAGCAGTACTTC
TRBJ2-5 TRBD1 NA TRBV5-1 CASSGTGVETQYF TGCGCCAGCAGCGGGACAGGGGTAGAGACCCAGTACTTC
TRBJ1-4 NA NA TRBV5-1 CASSLGGGPNEKLFF TGCGCCAGCAGCTTGGGAGGGGGACCCAATGAAAAACTGTTTTTT
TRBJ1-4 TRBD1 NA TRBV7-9 CASSLLDRGNSPNEKLFF TGTGCCAGCAGCTTACTTGACAGGGGGAATTCCCCTAATGAAAAACTGTTTTTT
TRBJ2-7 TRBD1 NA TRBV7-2 CASSGQGSGWYEQYF TGTGCCAGCAGCGGACAGGGGAGTGGGTGGTACGAGCAGTACTTC
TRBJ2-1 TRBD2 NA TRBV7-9 CASSLVGTSASYNEQFF TGTGCCAGCAGCTTAGTGGGGACTAGCGCTTCCTACAATGAGCAGTTCTTC
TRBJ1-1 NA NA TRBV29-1 CSVLSGNTEAFF TGCAGCGTTCTCTCGGGGAACACTGAAGCTTTCTTT
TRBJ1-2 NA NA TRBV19 CASSIGPRSGGANGYTF TGTGCCAGTAGTATTGGCCCCCGCTCCGGAGGGGCGAATGGCTACACCTTC
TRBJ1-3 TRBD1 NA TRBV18 CASSLGQGITGNTIYF TGTGCCAGCTCACTGGGACAGGGGATCACTGGAAACACCATATATTTT
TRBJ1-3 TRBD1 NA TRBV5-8 CASSGRTGWPGNTIYF TGTGCCAGCAGCGGACGGACAGGGTGGCCCGGAAACACCATATATTTT
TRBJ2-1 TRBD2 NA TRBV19 CASRKDGGATSSYNEQFF TGTGCCAGTAGAAAAGACGGGGGGGCGACCTCCTCCTACAATGAGCAGTTCTTC
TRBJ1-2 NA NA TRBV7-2 CASSTGPFNYGYTF TGTGCCAGCAGTACAGGACCCTTTAACTATGGCTACACCTTC
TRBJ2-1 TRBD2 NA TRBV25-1 CASSELSTSGRGEQFF TGTGCCAGCAGTGAGTTAAGCACTAGCGGGAGGGGTGAGCAGTTCTTC
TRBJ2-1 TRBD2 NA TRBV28 CASSSTVQLAGGSYNEQFF TGTGCCAGCAGTTCTACAGTTCAACTAGCGGGAGGCTCCTACAATGAGCAGTTCTTC
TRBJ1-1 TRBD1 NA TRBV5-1 CASHEGTGDTEAFF TGCGCCAGCCACGAAGGTACAGGGGACACTGAAGCTTTCTTT
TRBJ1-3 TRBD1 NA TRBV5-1 CASSVGQGLGNTIYF TGCGCCAGCAGCGTGGGACAGGGGCTTGGAAACACCATATATTTT
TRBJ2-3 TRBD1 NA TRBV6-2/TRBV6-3 CASSYLGQGAQNTQYF TGTGCCAGCAGTTACCTGGGACAGGGGGCGCAAAATACGCAGTATTTT
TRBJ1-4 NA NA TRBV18 CASSFGGNEKLFF TGTGCCAGCTCATTCGGAGGTAATGAAAAACTGTTTTTT
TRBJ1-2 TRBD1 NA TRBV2 CASSPGQGGGYTF TGTGCCAGCAGCCCCGGACAGGGGGGCGGCTACACCTTC
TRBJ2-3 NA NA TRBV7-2 CASSPRLTADTQYF TGTGCCAGCAGCCCCCGACTGACAGCGGATACGCAGTATTTT
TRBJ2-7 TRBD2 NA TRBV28 CASSSGLVVVEQYF TGTGCCAGCAGTTCTGGACTAGTAGTTGTCGAGCAGTACTTC
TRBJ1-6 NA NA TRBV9 CASSVDQGTTLHF TGTGCCAGCAGCGTAGATCAGGGGACAACCCTCCACTTT
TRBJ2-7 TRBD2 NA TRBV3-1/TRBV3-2 CASSQAPFTSGPTREQYF TGTGCCAGCAGCCAAGCTCCCTTTACTAGCGGACCTACTCGGGAGCAGTACTTC
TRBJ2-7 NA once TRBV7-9 CASSGLEGAGPYEQYF TGTGCCAGCTCGGGTTTAGAGGGGGCGGGACCCTACGAGCAGTACTTC
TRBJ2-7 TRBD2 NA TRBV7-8 CASSGTSGRSYEQYF TGTGCCAGCAGTGGGACTAGCGGGAGGTCCTACGAGCAGTACTTC
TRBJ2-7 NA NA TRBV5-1 CASSLGLYEQYF TGCGCCAGCAGCTTGGGACTCTACGAGCAGTACTTC
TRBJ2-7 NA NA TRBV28 CASSTIAAPHEQYF TGTGCCAGCAGTACTATAGCGGCTCCCCACGAGCAGTACTTC
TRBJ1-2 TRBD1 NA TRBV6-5 CASSKTGALNYGYTF TGTGCCAGCAGTAAGACAGGGGCGCTCAACTATGGCTACACCTTC
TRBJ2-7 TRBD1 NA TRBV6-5 CASSQTGRDEQYF TGTGCCAGCAGCCAGACAGGGCGGGACGAGCAGTACTTC
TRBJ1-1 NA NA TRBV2 CASSYFSRKDGDYNTEAFF TGTGCCAGCAGCTACTTTAGCCGAAAGGATGGGGACTATAACACTGAAGCTTTCTTT
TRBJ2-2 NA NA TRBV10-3 CAISNPQSGTHTGELFF TGTGCCATCAGTAATCCACAGAGCGGGACACACACCGGGGAGCTGTTTTTT
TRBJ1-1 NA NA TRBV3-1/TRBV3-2 CASSRLDTEAFF TGTGCCAGCAGCCGGTTAGACACTGAAGCTTTCTTT
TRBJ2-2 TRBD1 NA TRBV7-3 CASTLLSPGQGITGELFF TGTGCCAGCACCCTATTATCCCCGGGACAGGGCATCACCGGGGAGCTGTTTTTT
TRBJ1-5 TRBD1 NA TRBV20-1 CSASWGAQGRQPQHF TGCAGTGCTAGTTGGGGAGCACAGGGGAGGCAGCCCCAGCATTTT
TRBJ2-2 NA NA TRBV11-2 CASSSTTGRGTGELFF TGTGCCAGCAGCTCCACCACGGGTAGAGGCACCGGGGAGCTGTTTTTT
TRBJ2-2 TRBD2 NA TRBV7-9 CASTHGGREFGTGELFF TGTGCCAGCACCCACGGAGGGCGGGAGTTTGGCACCGGGGAGCTGTTTTTT
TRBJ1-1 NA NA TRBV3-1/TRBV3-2 CASSHQTGNTEAFF TGTGCCAGCAGCCACCAAACAGGGAACACTGAAGCTTTCTTT
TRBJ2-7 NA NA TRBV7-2 CASSRTGSYEQYF TGTGCCAGCAGCCGCACGGGTTCCTACGAGCAGTACTTC
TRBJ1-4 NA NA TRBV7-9 CASTPRLVGPNEKLFF TGTGCCAGCACCCCCAGACTGGTGGGTCCTAATGAAAAACTGTTTTTT
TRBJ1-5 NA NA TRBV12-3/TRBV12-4 CASSLLNQPQHF TGTGCCAGCAGTTTACTCAATCAGCCCCAGCATTTT
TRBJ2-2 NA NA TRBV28 CASSSQGPGELFF TGTGCCAGCAGTTCACAGGGCCCCGGGGAGCTGTTTTTT
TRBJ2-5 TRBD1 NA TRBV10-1 CASSESTGAETQYF TGCGCCAGCAGTGAGTCGACAGGGGCAGAGACCCAGTACTTC
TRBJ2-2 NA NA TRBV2 CASSENTGFGELFF TGTGCCAGCAGTGAAAACACGGGGTTCGGGGAGCTGTTTTTT
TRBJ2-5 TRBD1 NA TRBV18 CASSRGTGGQETQYF TGTGCCAGCTCACGTGGGACAGGAGGGCAAGAGACCCAGTACTTC
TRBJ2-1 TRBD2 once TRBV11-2 CASSPGASGSTEQFF TGTGCCAGCAGCCCCGGGGCTAGCGGGAGCACTGAGCAGTTCTTC
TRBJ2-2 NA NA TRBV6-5 CASSYSNSQQGGELFF TGTGCCAGCAGTTACTCGAACTCGCAGCAGGGCGGGGAGCTGTTTTTT
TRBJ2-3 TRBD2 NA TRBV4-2 CASRRRELGTDTQYF TGTGCCAGCCGAAGGCGGGAGTTAGGCACAGATACGCAGTATTTT